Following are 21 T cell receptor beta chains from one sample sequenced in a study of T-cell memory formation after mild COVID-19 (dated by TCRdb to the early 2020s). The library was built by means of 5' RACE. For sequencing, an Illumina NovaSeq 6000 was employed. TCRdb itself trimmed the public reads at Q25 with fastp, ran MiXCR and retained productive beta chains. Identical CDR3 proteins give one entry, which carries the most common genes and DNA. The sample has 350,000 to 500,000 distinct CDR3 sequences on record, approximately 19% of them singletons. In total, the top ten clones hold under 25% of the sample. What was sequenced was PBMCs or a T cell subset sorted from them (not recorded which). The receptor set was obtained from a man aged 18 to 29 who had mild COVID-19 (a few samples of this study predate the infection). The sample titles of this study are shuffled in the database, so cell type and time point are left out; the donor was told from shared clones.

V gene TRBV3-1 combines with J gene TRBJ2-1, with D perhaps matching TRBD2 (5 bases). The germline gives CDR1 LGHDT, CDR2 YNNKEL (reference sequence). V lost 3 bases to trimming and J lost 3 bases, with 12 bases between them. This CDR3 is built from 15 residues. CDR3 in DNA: TGTGCCAGCAGCCAGGAGGAGAAACACTACAATGAGCAGTTCTTC. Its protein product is CASSQEEKHYNEQFF.

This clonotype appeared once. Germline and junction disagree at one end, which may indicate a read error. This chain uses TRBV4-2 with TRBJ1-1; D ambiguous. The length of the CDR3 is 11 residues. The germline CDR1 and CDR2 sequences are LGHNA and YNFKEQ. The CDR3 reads CARSQDSGAFF. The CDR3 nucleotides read TGTGCCAGAAGCCAAGATTCTGGAGCTTTCTTT.

The CDR3 region is CASSPPWAGEYEQYF. The CDR3 nucleotides are TGTGCCAGCAGCCCCCCCTGGGCAGGGGAATACGAGCAGTACTTC. The chain recombines TRBV4-2 with TRBJ2-7; maybe TRBD1 (6 bases). The V gene's germline CDR1 is LGHNA and CDR2 YNFKEQ. V lost 4 bases and J lost 4, with 17 bases in between. The CDR3 totals 15 residues.

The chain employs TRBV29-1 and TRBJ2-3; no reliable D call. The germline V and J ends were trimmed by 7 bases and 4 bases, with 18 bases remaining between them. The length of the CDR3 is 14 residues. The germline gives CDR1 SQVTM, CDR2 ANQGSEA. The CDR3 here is CSALPGSGSDTQYF. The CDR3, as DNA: TGCAGCGCCCTACCCGGGTCCGGGTCAGATACGCAGTATTTT.

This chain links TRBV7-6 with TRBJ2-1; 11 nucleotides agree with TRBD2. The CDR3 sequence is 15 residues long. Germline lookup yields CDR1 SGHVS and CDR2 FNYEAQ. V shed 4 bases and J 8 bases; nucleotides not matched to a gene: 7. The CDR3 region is CASSSRLAGLDEQFF. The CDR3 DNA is TGTGCCAGCAGCTCTAGACTAGCGGGGTTGGATGAGCAGTTCTTC.

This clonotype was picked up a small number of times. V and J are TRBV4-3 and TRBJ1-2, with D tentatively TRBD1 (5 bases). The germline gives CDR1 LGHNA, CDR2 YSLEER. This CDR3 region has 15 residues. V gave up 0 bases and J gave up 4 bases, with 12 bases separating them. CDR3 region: CASSQEGRQPYGYTF. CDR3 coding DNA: TGCGCCAGCAGCCAAGAGGGGCGACAGCCCTATGGCTACACCTTC.

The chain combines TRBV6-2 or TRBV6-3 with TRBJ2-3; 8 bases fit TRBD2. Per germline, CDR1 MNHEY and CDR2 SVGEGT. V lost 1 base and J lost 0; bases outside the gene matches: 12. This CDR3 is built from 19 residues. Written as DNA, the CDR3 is TGTGCCAGCAGTTACTGGACCCTTACGGGGGGGCAGAGCACAGATACGCAGTATTTT. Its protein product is CASSYWTLTGGQSTDTQYF.

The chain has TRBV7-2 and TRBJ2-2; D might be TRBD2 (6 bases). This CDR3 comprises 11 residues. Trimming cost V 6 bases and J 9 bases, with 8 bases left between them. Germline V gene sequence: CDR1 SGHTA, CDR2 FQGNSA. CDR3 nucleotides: TGTGCCAGCAGACTAGCCCGGGAGCTGTTTTTT. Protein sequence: CASRLARELFF.

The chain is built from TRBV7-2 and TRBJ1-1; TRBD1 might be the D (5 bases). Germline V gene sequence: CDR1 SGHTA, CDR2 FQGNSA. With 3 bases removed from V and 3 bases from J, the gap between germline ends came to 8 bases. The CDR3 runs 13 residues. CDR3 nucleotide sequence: TGTGCCAGCAGCTTTGACAGATACACTGAAGCTTTCTTT. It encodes CASSFDRYTEAFF. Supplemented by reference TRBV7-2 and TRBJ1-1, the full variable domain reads GAGVSQSPSNKVTEKGKDVELRCDPISGHTALYWYRQSLGQGLEFLIYFQGNSAPDKSGLPSDRFSAERTGGSVSTLTIQRTQQEDSAVYLCASSFDRYTEAFFGQGTRLTVV.

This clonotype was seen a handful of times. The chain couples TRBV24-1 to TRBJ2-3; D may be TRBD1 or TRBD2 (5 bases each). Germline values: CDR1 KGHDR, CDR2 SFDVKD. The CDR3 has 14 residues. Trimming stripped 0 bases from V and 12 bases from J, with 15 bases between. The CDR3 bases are TGTGCCACCAGTGATTTGAGGGACCCCATAATACAGTATTTT. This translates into CATSDLRDPIIQYF.

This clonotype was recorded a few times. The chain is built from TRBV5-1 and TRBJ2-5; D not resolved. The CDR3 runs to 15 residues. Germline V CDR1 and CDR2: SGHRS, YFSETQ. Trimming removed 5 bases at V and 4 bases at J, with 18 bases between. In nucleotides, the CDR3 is TGCGCCAGCAGTCGACGACTTTCGGGCGGAGAGACCCAGTACTTC. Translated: CASSRRLSGGETQYF.

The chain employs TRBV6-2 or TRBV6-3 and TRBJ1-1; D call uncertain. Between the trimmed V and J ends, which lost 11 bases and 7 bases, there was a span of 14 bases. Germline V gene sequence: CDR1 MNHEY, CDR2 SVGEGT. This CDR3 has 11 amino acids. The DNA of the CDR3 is TGTGCCTCCGGCAAGTTAGATGAAGCTTTCTTT. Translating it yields CASGKLDEAFF.

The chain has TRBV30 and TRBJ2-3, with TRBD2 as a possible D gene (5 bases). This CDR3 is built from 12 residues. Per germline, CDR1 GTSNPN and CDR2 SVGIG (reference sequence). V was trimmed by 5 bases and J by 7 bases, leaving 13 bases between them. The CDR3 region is CAWGKRSYTQYF. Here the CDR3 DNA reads TGTGCCTGGGGCAAGCGGAGCTATACGCAGTATTTT.

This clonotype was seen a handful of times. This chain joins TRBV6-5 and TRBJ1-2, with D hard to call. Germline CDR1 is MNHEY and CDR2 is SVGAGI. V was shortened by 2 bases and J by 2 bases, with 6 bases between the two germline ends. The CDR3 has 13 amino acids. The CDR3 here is CASSYGPNYGYTF. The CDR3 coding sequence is TGTGCCAGCAGTTACGGGCCGAACTATGGCTACACCTTC.

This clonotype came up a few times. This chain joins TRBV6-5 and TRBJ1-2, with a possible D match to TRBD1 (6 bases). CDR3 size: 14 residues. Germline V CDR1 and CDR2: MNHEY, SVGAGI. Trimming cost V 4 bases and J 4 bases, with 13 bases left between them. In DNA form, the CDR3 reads TGTGCCAGCAGTTTCGTAGGGGGGGGCTATGGCTACACCTTC. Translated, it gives CASSFVGGGYGYTF.

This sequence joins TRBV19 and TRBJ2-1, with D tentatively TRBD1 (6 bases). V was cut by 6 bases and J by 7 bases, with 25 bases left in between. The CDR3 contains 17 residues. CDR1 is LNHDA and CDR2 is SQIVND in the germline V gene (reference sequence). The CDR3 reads CASSRQPQLNQGNEQFF. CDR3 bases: TGTGCCAGTAGCCGCCAGCCGCAATTAAACCAGGGGAATGAGCAGTTCTTC.

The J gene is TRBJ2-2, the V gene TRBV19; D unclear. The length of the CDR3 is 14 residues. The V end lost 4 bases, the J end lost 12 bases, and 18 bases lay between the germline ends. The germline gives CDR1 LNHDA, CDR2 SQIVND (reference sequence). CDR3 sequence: CASSTGVPNRKLFF. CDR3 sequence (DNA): TGTGCCAGTAGTACTGGGGTCCCCAATAGGAAGCTGTTTTTT.

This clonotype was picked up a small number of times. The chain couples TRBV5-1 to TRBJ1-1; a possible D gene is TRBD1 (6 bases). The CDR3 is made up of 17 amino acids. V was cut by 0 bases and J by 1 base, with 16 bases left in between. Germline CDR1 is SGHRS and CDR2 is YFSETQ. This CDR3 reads CASSLVGTRVKNTEAFF. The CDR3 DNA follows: TGCGCCAGCAGCTTGGTGGGGACAAGGGTAAAGAACACTGAAGCTTTCTTT.

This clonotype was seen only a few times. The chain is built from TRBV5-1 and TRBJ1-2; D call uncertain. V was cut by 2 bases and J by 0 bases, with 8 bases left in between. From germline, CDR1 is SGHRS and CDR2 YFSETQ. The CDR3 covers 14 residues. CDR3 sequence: CASSFYGPNYGYTF. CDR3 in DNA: TGCGCCAGCAGCTTTTACGGTCCTAACTATGGCTACACCTTC.

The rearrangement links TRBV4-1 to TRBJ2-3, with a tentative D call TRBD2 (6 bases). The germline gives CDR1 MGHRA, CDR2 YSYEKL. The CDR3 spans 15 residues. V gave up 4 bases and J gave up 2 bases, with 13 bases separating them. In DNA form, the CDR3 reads TGCGCCAGCAGCCCCTGGACTACTAACACAGATACGCAGTATTTT. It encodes CASSPWTTNTDTQYF.

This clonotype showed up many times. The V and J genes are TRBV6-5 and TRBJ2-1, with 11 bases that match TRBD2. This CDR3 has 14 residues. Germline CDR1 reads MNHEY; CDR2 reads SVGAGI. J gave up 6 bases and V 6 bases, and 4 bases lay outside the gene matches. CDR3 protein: CASRLGLAANEQFF. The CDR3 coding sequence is TGTGCCAGCAGACTGGGACTAGCGGCCAATGAGCAGTTCTTC.